The 20 T cell receptor beta chains given below trace back to one sample, sequenced in a study of regulatory dendritic cells for organ transplantation. No antigens are known for them. Libraries were prepared by immunoSEQ multiplex PCR; TCRdb keeps only in-frame clonotypes and omits some of them. The data hold about 11,000 clones, with roughly 70% observed a single time. Sorted subsets were CFSE-labeled and cultured less than 6 days with allogeneic dendritic cells. Sequencing was performed on memory CD4+ T cells from blood cultured with regulatory dendritic cells. This sample's subset: CD45RO+ memory T cells. Source of these receptors: a human donor in good health.

The V gene is TRBV2, the J gene TRBJ2-7; 9 bases match TRBD1. This CDR3 region has 12 residues. CDR1 and CDR2 from the germline V gene are SNHLY and FYNNEI. The trim removed 7 bases at V and 3 bases at J, leaving 1 base unmatched. CDR3 nucleotide sequence: TGTGCCAGCACGGGACAGGGCTACGAGCAGTACTTC. It is translated as CASTGQGYEQYF.

The CDR3 protein is CASSYSNSGLNEKLFF. The CDR3 nucleotides read TGTGCCAGCAGTTACTCGAATTCCGGACTTAATGAAAAACTGTTTTTT. The V gene is TRBV6-5, the J gene TRBJ1-4, with D unresolved. CDR3 length: 16 amino acids. The germline V and J ends were trimmed by 0 bases and 4 bases, with 12 bases remaining between them. The V gene's germline CDR1 is MNHEY and CDR2 SVGAGI.

As regards this clone: An end of the junction does not agree with germline; a read error may underlie this. This rearrangement joins TRBV2 to TRBJ1-1; TRBD1 agrees at 7 bases. The CDR3 spans 10 residues. From germline, CDR1 is SNHLY and CDR2 FYNNEI. CDR3 in DNA: TGTGCCAGCAGTGAACCGGGACAGCTCTTT. Protein: CASSEPGQLF.

This chain connects TRBV11-2 to TRBJ2-7, with D possibly being TRBD1 (6 bases). The ends were cut back, 4 bases at V and 4 bases at J, with 8 bases in the middle. Per germline, CDR1 SGHAT and CDR2 FQNNGV. The CDR3 loop spans 12 amino acids. The CDR3 nucleotides read TGTGCCAGCAGCTCACAGGGTTACGAGCAGTACTTC. It yields the protein CASSSQGYEQYF.

The chain combines TRBV19 with TRBJ2-3; D is unresolved. Germline V gene data show CDR1 as LNHDA and CDR2 as SQIVND (reference sequence). The CDR3 extends over 13 amino acids. The V and J ends lost 4 bases and 1 base respectively, with 6 bases between them. CDR3 sequence reads: CASSSAGTDTQYF. The CDR3 coding sequence is TGTGCCAGTAGTAGTGCAGGCACAGATACGCAGTATTTT.

The chain has TRBV5-1 and TRBJ1-1; no firm D call. The CDR3 sequence is 15 residues long. Deletions cut 0 bases from V and 1 base from J, with 10 bases between. Germline loops: CDR1 SGHRS, CDR2 YFSETQ. The CDR3 nucleotides are TGCGCCAGCAGCTTGGGAGGACGGGGGAACACTGAAGCTTTCTTT. This sequence encodes CASSLGGRGNTEAFF. The full variable domain, with the rest looked up from reference TRBV5-1 and TRBJ1-1, is KAGVTQTPRYLIKTRGQQVTLSCSPISGHRSVSWYQQTPGQGLQFLFEYFSETQRNKGNFPGRFSGRQFSNSRSEMNVSTLELGDSALYLCASSLGGRGNTEAFFGQGTRLTVV.

As concerns this clone: The junction does not match germline at one end; this may be a read error. J is TRBJ2-5 and V is TRBV7-7; 10 bases line up with TRBD2. This CDR3 contains 15 residues. Germline assignment: CDR1 SSHAT and CDR2 FNYEAQ (reference sequence). DNA for the CDR3: TGTGCTAGCAGCTTAACTAGCGGGGTACAAGAGACCCAGTACTTC. Translated, it gives CASSLTSGVQETQYF.

The chain links TRBV2 to TRBJ2-7; 7 bases are shared with TRBD2. J was trimmed by 6 bases and V by 6 bases; bases with no gene match: 11. The CDR3 totals 14 residues. Per the germline V gene, CDR1 is SNHLY and CDR2 is FYNNEI. The CDR3: CASSPSSGRGEQYF. The DNA of the CDR3 is TGTGCCAGCAGCCCATCTAGCGGTAGGGGCGAGCAGTACTTC.

The chain uses TRBV30 and TRBJ1-3; no reliable D call. This CDR3 region has 16 residues. Trimming took 0 bases from V and 0 from J, leaving 12 bases between them. The germline V gene has CDR1 GTSNPN and CDR2 SVGIG (reference sequence). CDR3 nucleotide sequence: TGTGCCTGGAGTGTAATCCGGGAAGACTCTGGAAACACCATATATTTT. Protein: CAWSVIREDSGNTIYF.

The chain carries TRBV27 and TRBJ1-2, with D possibly TRBD1 on 5 matching bases. V gave up 5 bases and J gave up 0 bases, with 10 bases separating them. Germline values: CDR1 MNHEY, CDR2 SMNVEV (reference sequence). This CDR3 region has 14 residues. The CDR3 DNA sequence: TGTGCCAGCAGTGGGTCCAGGGCTAACTATGGCTACACCTTC. It codes for CASSGSRANYGYTF.

The chain employs TRBV13 and TRBJ1-3, with a possible D match to TRBD1 (6 bases). Germline values: CDR1 PRHDT, CDR2 FYEKMQ (reference sequence). The CDR3 contains 18 residues. Trimming pared 2 bases from V and 0 bases from J, leaving 17 bases between. CDR3 nucleotide sequence: TGTGCCAGCAGCTTAAGGCTTGCAGGGGTCAGCTCTGGAAACACCATATATTTT. Protein sequence: CASSLRLAGVSSGNTIYF.

This clone was seen only a few times. The V and J genes are TRBV14 and TRBJ1-6, with 10 positions matching TRBD1. The ends lost 2 bases at V and 10 bases at J; junction bases unmatched: 8. The germline gives CDR1 SGHDN, CDR2 FVKESK. This CDR3 is built from 16 residues. CDR3 nucleotides: TGTGCCAGCAGCCAATTCCGGGACAGGGGAAGATCACCCCTCCACTTT. It specifies CASSQFRDRGRSPLHF.

The rearrangement uses TRBV2 and TRBJ2-5; TRBD1 matches 11 bases. Germline values: CDR1 SNHLY, CDR2 FYNNEI. The junction had 8 bases not matched to a gene; V was cut back by 6 bases and J by 5 bases. This CDR3 has 15 amino acids. CDR3 DNA: TGTGCCAGCAGCCGGACAGGGGGCAGGATCGAGACCCAGTACTTC. This sequence encodes CASSRTGGRIETQYF.

The chain is built from TRBV2 and TRBJ2-7; D is uncertain. The V end was cut by 6 bases, the J end by 6 bases, with 18 bases between. This CDR3 contains 14 residues. Germline V gene data show CDR1 as SNHLY and CDR2 as FYNNEI. CDR3 amino acids: CASRPNSLNGEQYF. The CDR3 coding sequence is TGTGCCAGCAGGCCTAACAGCCTAAACGGCGAGCAGTACTTC.

This clone was detected only a few times. J is TRBJ2-5 and V is TRBV11-3, with 7 bases identical to TRBD2. The trim removed 3 bases at V and 5 bases at J, leaving 6 bases unmatched. The germline V gene encodes CDR1 SGHNT and CDR2 YENEEA. The CDR3 loop spans 14 amino acids. The CDR3: CASSLGLRGETQYF. The CDR3 nucleotides read TGTGCCAGCAGCTTGGGACTGCGGGGGGAGACCCAGTACTTC. The variable domain in full, completed from reference TRBV11-3 and TRBJ2-5, reads EAGVVQSPRYKIIEKKQPVAFWCNPISGHNTLYWYLQNLGQGPELLIRYENEEAVDDSQLPKDRFSAERLKGVDSTLKIQPAELGDSAVYLCASSLGLRGETQYFGPGTRLLVL.

In this sample, this clone turned up once. The gene calls are TRBV5-8 and TRBJ1-5; D unresolved. Germline CDR1 SGHTS, CDR2 YDEGEE. The CDR3 length is 13 residues. V lost 0 bases and J lost 3, with 4 bases in between. CDR3 in amino acids: CASSLDHNQPQHF. The CDR3 nucleotides are TGTGCCAGCAGCTTGGATCACAATCAGCCCCAGCATTTT.

The CDR3 loop reads CASSLGEPWGPLRTNEQFF. The CDR3, as DNA: TGTGCCAGCAGCTTAGGGGAACCTTGGGGCCCACTGCGAACCAATGAGCAGTTCTTC. This chain uses TRBV11-3 with TRBJ2-1; TRBD1 might be the D (5 bases). The germline V gene encodes CDR1 SGHNT and CDR2 YENEEA. Trimming took 1 base from V and 6 from J, leaving 25 bases between them. The CDR3 is 19 residues long.

The V call is TRBV11-1, the J call TRBJ1-1; D uncertain. Looked up from germline, CDR1 is SGHAT and CDR2 is FQDESV (reference sequence). The CDR3 is 14 amino acids. V dropped 0 bases and J dropped 6 bases, with 11 bases sitting between them. CDR3 residues: CASSLAPTRAEAFF. The CDR3 DNA follows: TGTGCCAGCAGCTTAGCCCCCACTAGGGCTGAAGCTTTCTTT.

This chain joins TRBV6-6 and TRBJ2-7; TRBD1 matches at 7 bases. With 6 bases clipped from V and 1 base from J, the junction kept 12 bases outside the gene matches. Germline V gene data show CDR1 as MNHNY and CDR2 as SVGAGI (reference sequence). The CDR3 sequence is 16 residues long. The CDR3 DNA reads TGTGCCAGCAGCCACAGGACAGGCCCAACGTCCTACGAGCAGTACTTC. Amino acids: CASSHRTGPTSYEQYF.

The chain combines TRBV6-5 with TRBJ2-1; 13 bases are shared with TRBD2. CDR1 is MNHEY, CDR2 SVGAGI, per germline. The CDR3 runs to 16 residues. J lost 8 bases, V lost 4 bases, and 8 bases had no gene match. CDR3 loop: CASSLTTSGGAYEQFF. The CDR3 DNA sequence: TGTGCCAGCAGTTTAACCACTAGCGGGGGGGCATATGAGCAGTTCTTC.